This note documents a single TCR beta chain sequence. By share, this clone ranks as medium-sized (0.01 to 0.1%). The clone's antigen remains unknown. The sample holds no much larger clone one base away, and base qualities are not on file. Libraries were built with PCR. Reads for this sample came from an Illumina HiSeq 4000. High-throughput sequencing was used to profile the CDR3 region of the TCR beta-chain in every patient. The authors' pipeline ran thus. A classifier to discriminate distant-metastatic papillary thyroid cancer patients was built from CDR3 differences across clinicopathological groups. The Shannon index was used to measure repertoire diversity, and the Morisita-Horn index was used to measure how similar tumor and blood repertoires were. TCRdb trimmed the raw reads at Q25, called clones with MiXCR and kept productive beta chains. TCRdb's processing, not the authors', yielded these V and J calls. Counted in this sample were about 15,000 clones; 15% to 20% of them appeared once. 13% of the sample belongs to the ten largest clones.

No treatment had been received by any patient before thyroid surgery. Patient clinical samples collected from about 2011 to 2018 were retrospectively analysed using T-cell receptor beta sequencing. This record comes from a study of metastatic and nonmetastatic thyroid tumors (dated by TCRdb to 2020 to 2021). Regarding the research as a whole: Repertoires were compared across peripheral blood and tumor or nodule tissue samples from malignant and benign thyroid patients.

Broader findings and caveats from the paper: In both blood and tumor samples, malignant tumors were reported to have significantly higher TCR beta diversity than benign nodules.

Specimen: blood. This TCR was recovered from a female donor with papillary thyroid cancer or a benign thyroid nodule (not recorded which). Some clones in this sample may be carry-over from other donors' samples.

The CDR3 amino acid sequence is: CASSIGPGRDTIYF. The base sequence is TGTGCCAGTAGTATAGGACCGGGTCGGGACACCATATATTTT. The chain couples TRBV19 to TRBJ1-3; the D gene is not confidently resolved. V is clipped by 1 base and J by 8 bases, and the sequence between their germline boundaries is 12 bases long. Taken from the germline V gene (reference sequence), the CDR1 and CDR2 loops are LNHDA and SQIVND. There are 14 amino acids in the CDR3, from cysteine to phenylalanine inclusive. Of the read, only the CDR3 DNA is kept; its 42 bases are in frame from base 1.